These T cell receptor beta chains were read from a single sample in a study of cytomegalovirus exposure and HLA in healthy donors. The method was immunoSEQ multiplex PCR; TCRdb's version includes in-frame clones alone and lacks a portion of them. In the table there are under 200,000 clones, roughly four fifths of which are singletons. Source material: PBMCs. All receptors derive from a woman aged 18-35 years in good health and CMV-seronegative. The CDR3 runs from the conserved cysteine through the conserved F or W. A D gene is named only where the DNA matches it firmly. Size is stated for part of the rows, as once, few or many counts, or as a class when the clone is expanded.

V gene	J gene	D gene	clone size	CDR3 length	CDR3 protein	CDR3 DNA
TRBV28	TRBJ1-2	-	-	13	CASRTQTNYGYTF	TGTGCCAGCAGGACACAGACCAACTATGGCTACACCTTC
TRBV11-2	TRBJ2-3	TRBD2	-	16	CASSLVREGSTDTQYF	TGTGCCAGCAGCTTAGTCCGGGAGGGGAGCACAGATACGCAGTATTTT
TRBV5-1	TRBJ2-3	-	-	15	CASSSRLKDTDTQYF	TGCGCCAGCAGCTCCCGTCTAAAAGACACAGATACGCAGTATTTT
TRBV6-1	TRBJ2-2	TRBD1	-	15	CASSPQGAITGELFF	TGTGCCAGCAGCCCTCAGGGGGCGATCACCGGGGAGCTGTTTTTT
TRBV9	TRBJ2-2	TRBD2	-	15	CASSVGLADTGELFF	TGTGCCAGCAGCGTAGGGCTAGCGGACACCGGGGAGCTGTTTTTT
TRBV27	TRBJ1-2	TRBD1	-	15	CASSSLRGRDYGYTF	TGTGCCAGCAGTTCCCTCAGGGGGCGCGACTATGGCTACACCTTC
TRBV5-4	TRBJ2-1	TRBD2	-	14	CASSLRASGIEQFF	TGTGCCAGCAGCTTGCGGGCTAGCGGTATTGAGCAGTTCTTC
TRBV27	TRBJ2-5	TRBD2	-	18	CASSFSGRGAPGQETQYF	TGTGCCAGCAGTTTTAGCGGGAGGGGTGCCCCCGGCCAAGAGACCCAGTACTTC
TRBV27	TRBJ1-1	TRBD1	-	13	CASSPDRGTEAFF	TGTGCCAGCAGTCCGGACAGGGGAACTGAAGCTTTCTTT
TRBV6-5	TRBJ1-2	TRBD1	-	14	CASSYGQGASGYTF	TGTGCCAGCAGTTACGGACAGGGGGCTAGTGGCTACACCTTC
TRBV4-2	TRBJ2-1	TRBD2	-	16	CASSQGGLAGVYEQFF	TGTGCCAGCAGCCAAGGGGGGCTAGCGGGAGTCTATGAGCAGTTCTTC
TRBV4-3	TRBJ2-3	-	-	17	CASSQGMRGASTDTQYF	TGCGCCAGCAGCCAAGGAATGCGCGGGGCTAGCACAGATACGCAGTATTTT
TRBV29-1	TRBJ2-1	-	-	12	CSVERRDNEQFF	TGCAGCGTTGAACGGCGGGACAATGAGCAGTTCTTC
TRBV4-2	TRBJ2-3	-	-	16	CASSQEEAPYTDTQYF	TGTGCCAGCAGCCAAGAGGAGGCGCCCTACACAGATACGCAGTATTTT
TRBV7-9	TRBJ2-7	TRBD2	-	16	CASSPRDLAGAYEQYF	TGTGCCAGCAGCCCCCGGGATCTAGCGGGGGCCTACGAGCAGTACTTC
TRBV2	TRBJ2-3	TRBD2	-	16	CASNLGLAGIGDTQYF	TGTGCCAGCAATCTAGGGCTAGCGGGAATTGGAGATACGCAGTATTTT
TRBV9	TRBJ2-1	-	-	16	CASSVIASGSYNEQFF	TGTGCCAGCAGCGTAATAGCCAGCGGATCCTACAATGAGCAGTTCTTC
TRBV6-5	TRBJ1-3	-	few	14	CASSSGMAANTIYF	TGTGCCAGCAGTTCAGGGATGGCTGCAAACACCATATATTTT
TRBV19	TRBJ2-7	TRBD1	-	14	CASSITGVPYEQYF	TGTGCCAGTAGTATAACAGGGGTCCCCTACGAGCAGTACTTC
TRBV7-6	TRBJ2-5	-	-	17	CASSLAGTPQGQETQYF	TGTGCCAGCAGCTTAGCCGGGACCCCCCAGGGGCAAGAGACCCAGTACTTC
TRBV7-8	TRBJ2-3	TRBD2	-	16	CASSLGSGGLTDTQYF	TGTGCCAGCAGTTTAGGCTCGGGAGGGCTCACAGATACGCAGTATTTT
TRBV7-9	TRBJ1-1	TRBD1	-	14	CASSLPIGDREAFF	TGTGCCAGCAGCTTACCTATCGGGGACAGGGAAGCTTTCTTT
TRBV6-1	TRBJ2-4	TRBD2	once	19	CASSDGAGGSNRAKNIQYF	TGTGCCAGCAGTGATGGAGCGGGAGGGAGCAACAGAGCCAAAAACATTCAGTACTTC
TRBV2	TRBJ2-2	TRBD1	-	14	CASGQGRTTGELFF	TGTGCCAGTGGACAGGGGAGGACCACCGGGGAGCTGTTTTTT
TRBV7-9	TRBJ1-1	TRBD1	-	14	CASSLGTANTEAFF	TGTGCCAGCAGCCTCGGGACAGCGAACACTGAAGCTTTCTTT
TRBV2	TRBJ1-2	TRBD1	-	17	CASSEVGDRPGRYGYTF	TGTGCCAGCAGTGAAGTGGGGGACAGGCCGGGACGCTATGGCTACACCTTC
TRBV5-4	TRBJ1-1	TRBD1	few	15	CASSWPSGGVAEAFF	TGTGCCAGCAGCTGGCCCTCAGGGGGCGTAGCTGAAGCTTTCTTT
TRBV4-1	TRBJ2-1	-	-	14	CASSQESSRNEQFF	TGCGCCAGCAGCCAAGAATCCTCGCGAAATGAGCAGTTCTTC
TRBV6-6	TRBJ2-3	-	once	16	CASSYWSRQGTDTQYF	TGTGCCAGCAGTTACTGGTCGAGACAGGGCACAGATACGCAGTATTTT
TRBV7-9	TRBJ1-1	-	few	15	CASSLVAQTNTEAFF	TGTGCCAGCAGCTTAGTCGCACAGACGAACACTGAAGCTTTCTTT
TRBV10-3	TRBJ2-1	-	few	12	CAISVGGIEQFF	TGTGCCATCAGTGTAGGGGGAATTGAGCAGTTCTTC
TRBV19	TRBJ1-5	TRBD1	-	17	CASSIVPTGVGFCPQHF	TGTGCCAGTAGTATAGTTCCGACAGGGGTCGGGTTCTGTCCCCAGCATTTT
TRBV11-2	TRBJ1-2	-	-	17	CASSPAGLSQGLWGYTF	TGTGCCAGCAGCCCAGCGGGGTTGTCGCAGGGACTATGGGGCTACACCTTC
TRBV27	TRBJ2-1	TRBD1	-	19	CASSLRTGGSLSSYNEQFF	TGTGCCAGCAGTTTGCGGACAGGGGGTTCTTTAAGCTCCTACAATGAGCAGTTCTTC
TRBV5-4	TRBJ2-3	TRBD2	-	14	CASSTGGYTDTQYF	TGTGCCAGCAGCACCGGGGGGTACACAGATACGCAGTATTTT
TRBV7-9	TRBJ1-1	-	-	15	CASSLLGGSYLEAFF	TGTGCCAGCAGCTTATTGGGGGGTTCCTATCTTGAAGCTTTCTTT
TRBV30	TRBJ1-1	-	-	13	CAWSGEWSTEAFF	TGTGCCTGGAGTGGGGAGTGGAGCACTGAAGCTTTCTTT
TRBV6-5	TRBJ1-1	-	-	14	CASSPGTWNTEAFF	TGTGCCAGCAGTCCCGGGACATGGAACACTGAAGCTTTCTTT
TRBV9	TRBJ1-2	TRBD1	few	15	CASSTGGEANYGYTF	TGTGCCAGCTCGACAGGGGGGGAAGCTAACTATGGCTACACCTTC
TRBV13	TRBJ2-7	-	-	12	CASSRTRDEQYF	TGTGCCAGCAGCCGCACTAGAGACGAGCAGTACTTC
TRBV13	TRBJ1-2	-	-	16	CASSLRQANARDGYTF	TGTGCCAGCAGCTTAAGGCAGGCCAACGCGAGGGATGGCTACACCTTC
TRBV6-5	TRBJ1-3	-	few	15	CASSAIIGSGNTIYF	TGTGCCAGCAGCGCAATAATCGGCTCTGGAAACACCATATATTTT
TRBV4-1	TRBJ2-1	-	-	17	CASSLLPPGSNYNEQFF	TGCGCCAGCAGCCTCCTCCCCCCGGGGAGTAACTACAATGAGCAGTTCTTC
TRBV29-1	TRBJ2-7	TRBD2	-	14	CSVEDPGEGLEQYF	TGCAGCGTTGAAGATCCGGGGGAGGGACTCGAGCAGTACTTC
TRBV4-3	TRBJ2-7	-	few	13	CASSQDRAYEQYF	TGCGCCAGCAGCCAAGATCGAGCCTACGAGCAGTACTTC
TRBV4-3	TRBJ2-1	TRBD2	-	16	CASSQDFQREGDEQFF	TGCGCCAGCAGCCAAGATTTCCAGCGGGAGGGCGATGAGCAGTTCTTC